This is a list of T cell receptor beta chains from one sample in a study of a mutant IDH1 vaccine in newly diagnosed glioma. The assay was immunoSEQ multiplex PCR, and TCRdb's table has in-frame clones only and misses some. The data hold approximately 70,000 clones, with 80% to 90% observed a single time. The sample was PBMCs, taken from a glioma patient treated with radiotherapy, temozolomide or both. These receptors originate from a man aged 25-45 years with glioma. CDR3s include the opening cysteine and the closing phenylalanine or tryptophan. The D gene is left open where the match is weak. Expanded clones get a size class; other rows say once, few or many, or leave the size out.

>TRBV13|.|.|TRBJ1-1
CASSGAPGVTEAFF
TGTGCCAGCAGCGGAGCCCCGGGTGTCACTGAAGCTTTCTTT
>TRBV27|TRBD1|.|TRBJ1-5
CASSFATGDQPQHF
TGTGCCAGCAGTTTTGCGACAGGGGATCAGCCCCAGCATTTT
>TRBV7-6|TRBD1|.|TRBJ1-2
CASSLGQGVNGYTF
TGTGCCAGCAGCTTGGGACAGGGGGTCAATGGCTACACCTTC
>TRBV28|.|.|TRBJ1-4
CASSLHSLATNEKLFF
TGTGCCAGCAGTTTACACTCTCTTGCAACTAATGAAAAACTGTTTTTT
>TRBV4-2|TRBD1|once|TRBJ1-2
CASSTQGPLTGYTF
TGTGCCAGCAGCACACAGGGGCCGCTCACAGGCTACACCTTC
>TRBV6-5|TRBD1|.|TRBJ2-7
CASSYSRGGNTYEQYF
TGTGCCAGCAGTTACTCTAGAGGGGGCAATACCTACGAGCAGTACTTC
>TRBV5-4|TRBD1|.|TRBJ2-7
CASSLGQGAPYEQYF
TGTGCCAGCAGCTTGGGACAGGGGGCTCCCTACGAGCAGTACTTC
>TRBV28|.|.|TRBJ2-7
CASSIPGYF
TGTGCCAGCAGTATCCCCGGGTACTTC
>TRBV11-3|.|.|TRBJ2-2
CASSPLRNNTGELFF
TGTGCCAGCAGCCCCCTGAGGAATAACACCGGGGAGCTGTTTTTT
>TRBV7-8|.|.|TRBJ1-6
CASSLANNSPLHF
TGTGCCAGCAGCTTAGCAAACAATTCACCCCTCCACTTT
>TRBV5-5|.|.|TRBJ2-1
CASSFVSGFSYNEQFF
TGTGCCAGCAGCTTTGTCTCGGGCTTCTCCTACAATGAGCAGTTCTTC
>TRBV7-9|TRBD2|.|TRBJ2-7
CASSPHTSGVYEQYF
TGTGCCAGCAGCCCCCATACTAGCGGGGTCTACGAGCAGTACTTC
>TRBV7-9|TRBD2|.|TRBJ2-3
CASSSGTTGTDTQYF
TGTGCCAGCAGCTCCGGGACTACGGGCACAGATACGCAGTATTTT
>TRBV9|.|.|TRBJ1-2
CASSVDRGAYGYTF
TGTGCCAGCAGCGTAGATCGAGGAGCCTATGGCTACACCTTC
>TRBV10-2|.|.|TRBJ1-2
CASSESWSGQANYGYTF
TGCGCCAGCAGTGAGTCGTGGTCCGGGCAAGCTAACTATGGCTACACCTTC
>TRBV11-2|TRBD2|.|TRBJ2-1
CASSTGLAGGPSSYNEQFF
TGTGCCAGCAGCACCGGACTAGCGGGGGGCCCGAGCTCCTACAATGAGCAGTTCTTC
>TRBV6-5|.|.|TRBJ1-3
CASSQDGSSGNTIYF
TGTGCCAGCAGTCAGGACGGATCGTCTGGAAACACCATATATTTT
>TRBV19|.|.|TRBJ1-2
CASSAHLTGYDYGYTF
TGTGCCAGTAGTGCACACCTCACAGGGTATGACTATGGCTACACCTTC
>TRBV6-5|.|.|TRBJ1-6
CASSGGYNSPLHF
TGTGCCAGCAGTGGGGGGTATAATTCACCCCTCCACTTT
>TRBV9|TRBD2|.|TRBJ2-5
CASSVGGGGQETQYF
TGTGCCAGCAGCGTAGGTGGCGGGGGCCAAGAGACCCAGTACTTC
>TRBV10-2|.|.|TRBJ2-1
CASSDGTYNEQFF
TGCGCCAGCAGTGACGGCACCTACAATGAGCAGTTCTTC
>TRBV10-2|TRBD1|once|TRBJ1-5
CASSDRGRKPQHF
TGCGCCAGCAGCGACAGGGGGCGAAAACCCCAGCATTTT
>TRBV13|.|few|TRBJ2-5
CASSLAAARETQYF
TGTGCCAGCAGCTTAGCGGCTGCCCGGGAGACCCAGTACTTC
>TRBV2|TRBD1|.|TRBJ1-1
CASKEYRGGTEAFF
TGTGCCAGCAAAGAATACAGGGGCGGCACTGAAGCTTTCTTT
>TRBV11-2|.|.|TRBJ2-3
CASSTRTSSSTDTQYF
TGTGCCAGCAGCACTCGGACATCGTCTAGCACAGATACGCAGTATTTT
>TRBV7-2|TRBD2|.|TRBJ2-5
CASSLGGLETQYF
TGTGCCAGCAGCCTCGGGGGGTTGGAGACCCAGTACTTC
>TRBV29-1|.|once|TRBJ2-3
CSVEPGTDTQYF
TGCAGCGTTGAACCCGGCACAGATACGCAGTATTTT
>TRBV28|.|once|TRBJ2-1
CASGGSLFQINEQFF
TGTGCCAGCGGGGGTTCCCTCTTCCAAATCAATGAGCAGTTCTTC
>TRBV13|TRBD1|.|TRBJ1-2
CASSLVWDRAYGYTF
TGTGCCAGCAGCTTAGTCTGGGACAGGGCCTATGGCTACACCTTC
>TRBV9|TRBD1|.|TRBJ2-5
CASSIGTVTETQYF
TGTGCCAGCAGCATCGGGACAGTCACAGAGACCCAGTACTTC
>TRBV2|.|.|TRBJ2-7
CASNPPRDRSYEQYF
TGTGCCAGCAACCCGCCCAGGGACCGTTCCTACGAGCAGTACTTC
>TRBV5-4|TRBD2|.|TRBJ2-1
CASSLASSGGINEQFF
TGTGCCAGCAGCTTGGCCTCTAGCGGGGGGATCAATGAGCAGTTCTTC
>TRBV5-1|.|.|TRBJ2-2
CASSLTGAAGELFF
TGCGCCAGCAGCTTAACCGGGGCGGCCGGGGAGCTGTTTTTT
>TRBV5-3|TRBD1|.|TRBJ1-5
CARSLGQGGNQPQHF
TGTGCCAGAAGCCTTGGACAGGGTGGCAATCAGCCCCAGCATTTT
>TRBV15|.|.|TRBJ1-2
CATSRVNSPGGYTF
TGTGCCACCAGCAGAGTAAACTCCCCGGGGGGCTACACCTTC
>TRBV11-2|.|few|TRBJ1-6
CASSPVRTGRNSPLHF
TGTGCCAGCAGCCCCGTAAGGACGGGGAGAAATTCACCCCTCCACTTT
>TRBV18|TRBD2|.|TRBJ2-7
CASSPVKTSGGAWYEQYF
TGTGCCAGCTCACCAGTCAAGACTAGCGGGGGGGCTTGGTACGAGCAGTACTTC
>TRBV27|TRBD1|.|TRBJ2-1
CASNRGRVSSYNEQFF
TGTGCCAGCAACAGGGGCCGTGTCAGCTCCTACAATGAGCAGTTCTTC
>TRBV9|.|.|TRBJ1-6
CASSATGHLNSPLHF
TGTGCCAGCAGCGCCACGGGACACCTTAATTCACCCCTCCACTTT
>TRBV18|.|.|TRBJ2-5
CATQPETGYETQYF
TGTGCCACCCAACCAGAGACAGGATATGAAACCCAGTACTTC
>TRBV6-6|.|.|TRBJ2-2
CASSPRGGGNGELFF
TGTGCCAGCAGTCCCCGTGGTGGGGGGAACGGGGAGCTGTTTTTT
>TRBV5-5|.|.|TRBJ2-7
CASRKGRRELYEQYF
TGTGCCAGCAGGAAAGGCAGGCGAGAACTCTACGAGCAGTACTTC
>TRBV4-2|.|.|TRBJ1-2
CASSSSTFYTF
TGTGCCAGCAGCTCATCGACGTTTTACACCTTC
>TRBV7-2|.|.|TRBJ1-6
CASSLALTVRDSPLHF
TGTGCCAGCAGCTTAGCTCTGACGGTGAGGGATTCACCCCTCCACTTT
>TRBV5-1|.|.|TRBJ2-1
CASSLDGGLNNEQFF
TGCGCCAGCAGCTTGGACGGGGGTTTGAACAATGAGCAGTTCTTC
>TRBV19|TRBD1|.|TRBJ2-7
CASSTPGTGTYEQYF
TGTGCCAGTAGTACCCCCGGGACAGGGACTTACGAGCAGTACTTC
>TRBV18|.|.|TRBJ2-5
CASSQSQGQETQYF
TGTGCCAGCTCACAGTCGCAGGGTCAGGAGACCCAGTACTTC
>TRBV7-9|.|.|TRBJ1-1
CANSWQGNTEAFF
TGTGCCAACAGCTGGCAGGGGAACACTGAAGCTTTCTTT